These 25 T cell receptor beta chains came from one sample sequenced in a study of OX40 agonist ivuxolimab in advanced cancers. Repertoires were generated with immunoSEQ multiplex PCR, while TCRdb's copy carries only in-frame clones and drops some. The data show some 63,000 clones, with around 87% seen just once and about 13% held by the top ten. The starting material was CD4+ or CD8+ T cells sorted from blood, obtained in a trial of the OX40 agonist ivuxolimab. These receptors all come from an adult with an advanced solid tumor such as melanoma, head and neck, liver or kidney cancer.

The chain employs TRBV7-6 and TRBJ1-1, with D possibly TRBD1 on 5 matching bases. Germline assignment: CDR1 SGHVS and CDR2 FNYEAQ. There are 15 residues in the CDR3. V was trimmed by 1 base and J by 8 bases, leaving 17 bases between them. The CDR3 spells CASSLDGAAVQEAFF. CDR3 DNA sequence: TGTGCCAGCAGCTTAGATGGGGCGGCAGTGCAGGAAGCTTTCTTT. The whole variable domain, filled in from reference TRBV7-6 and TRBJ1-1, reads GAGVSQSPRYKVTKRGQDVALRCDPISGHVSLYWYRQALGQGPEFLTYFNYEAQQDKSGLPNDRFSAERPEGSISTLTIQRTEQRDSAMYRCASSLDGAAVQEAFFGQGTRLTVV.

The chain is built from TRBV2 and TRBJ2-7; possibly TRBD2 for D (6 bases). Trimming removed 3 bases from V and 5 bases from J, with 20 bases in between. Germline-derived CDR1 and CDR2 are SNHLY and FYNNEI. This CDR3 has 16 residues. Written as DNA, the CDR3 is TGTGCCAGCAGTGATTGGTTGGAGGGGCGCTTCGACGAGCAGTACTTC. Amino acids: CASSDWLEGRFDEQYF.

The rearrangement joins TRBV28 to TRBJ1-2; a weak D match, TRBD1 (5 bases). Germline V CDR1 and CDR2: MDHEN, SYDVKM. Trimming removed 3 bases at V and 8 bases at J, with 7 bases between. There are 11 residues in the CDR3. CDR3 sequence: CASSFWGGYTF. The CDR3 region has the DNA TGTGCCAGCAGTTTTTGGGGGGGCTACACCTTC.

This chain links TRBV11-2 with TRBJ2-3; no reliable D call. V was trimmed by 1 base and J by 2 bases, leaving 16 bases between them. Looked up from germline, CDR1 is SGHAT and CDR2 is FQNNGV. The length of the CDR3 is 17 residues. The CDR3 loop reads CASSLGAGEISTDTQYF. For the CDR3, the DNA is TGTGCCAGCAGCTTAGGGGCCGGAGAGATTTCCACAGATACGCAGTATTTT.

The rearrangement uses TRBV9 and TRBJ2-1, with D possibly TRBD1 on 5 matching bases. V lost 3 bases and J lost 1, with 8 bases in between. CDR1 and CDR2 from the germline V gene are SGDLS and YYNGEE. CDR3 length: 14 residues. The CDR3 nucleotides read TGTGCCAGCAGCGGGGGCGGATCCTACAATGAGCAGTTCTTC. Protein sequence: CASSGGGSYNEQFF.

In this sample, this clone turned up a few times. This chain joins TRBV9 and TRBJ2-1; the D gene is possibly TRBD1 (6 bases). Between the trimmed V and J ends, which lost 0 bases and 6 bases, there was a span of 19 bases. Germline V gene data show CDR1 as SGDLS and CDR2 as YYNGEE. The CDR3 has 17 amino acids. The CDR3 DNA follows: TGTGCCAGCAGCGTAGGCTCAGGGGCCGGGGCGGGCAATGAGCAGTTCTTC. Its protein product is CASSVGSGAGAGNEQFF.

The chain combines TRBV6-1 with TRBJ2-2; 8 nucleotides align to TRBD2. The CDR3 runs 15 residues. V was pared by 4 bases and J by 3 bases, with 4 bases of the junction left unmatched. Germline V gives CDR1 MNHNS, CDR2 SASEGT. This chain's CDR3 is CASSASGGDTGELFF. As DNA, the CDR3 is TGTGCCAGCAGTGCCTCGGGGGGGGACACCGGGGAGCTGTTTTTT.

Worth noting for this clone: In the same sample, other DNA sequences code for this CDR3. J is TRBJ2-6 and V is TRBV27; the D gene is possibly TRBD2 (7 bases). In germline, CDR1 is MNHEY, CDR2 SMNVEV (reference sequence). The germline V and J ends were trimmed by 3 bases and 2 bases, with 17 bases remaining between them. This CDR3 is built from 18 residues. CDR3 in DNA: TGTGCCAGCAGTTTTGTGGGGGCCGGGGGGCCTGGGGCCAACGTCCTGACTTTC. Translation gives CASSFVGAGGPGANVLTF.

The J gene is TRBJ2-1, the V gene TRBV30; D gene ambiguous. Germline CDR1 is GTSNPN and CDR2 is SVGIG (reference sequence). Trimming left V 2 bases short and J 0 bases short, with 5 bases between. The CDR3 totals 13 residues. The CDR3 DNA reads as TGTGCCTGGAGTCCAAGCTCCTACAATGAGCAGTTCTTC. This codes for CAWSPSSYNEQFF.

The V gene is TRBV11-2, the J gene TRBJ2-1; 10 nucleotides line up with TRBD2. Looked up from germline, CDR1 is SGHAT and CDR2 is FQNNGV. The CDR3 contains 15 residues. The V and J ends lost 3 bases and 3 bases, in that order; junction bases with no gene match: 2. The CDR3 protein is CASSLGLAIYNEQFF. The CDR3, as DNA: TGTGCCAGCAGCTTGGGACTAGCGATCTACAATGAGCAGTTCTTC.

Judged by abundance, this clone is medium-sized. V and J are TRBV30 and TRBJ1-5, with TRBD1 matching over 9 bases. This CDR3 is 16 amino acids long. V lost 0 bases, J lost 5 bases, and 8 bases stayed unmatched. Germline CDR1 reads GTSNPN; CDR2 reads SVGIG (reference sequence). The CDR3: CAWSVGTGLNDQPQHF. The CDR3 DNA reads as TGTGCCTGGAGTGTCGGGACAGGGTTAAATGATCAGCCCCAGCATTTT. Together with reference TRBV30 and TRBJ1-5, the CDR3 gives the full variable domain: SQTIHQWPATLVQPVGSPLSLECTVEGTSNPNLYWYRQAAGRGLQLLFYSVGIGQISSEVPQNLSASRPQDRQFILSSKKLLLSDSGFYLCAWSVGTGLNDQPQHFGDGTRLSIL.

This clone has only a few counts. The chain recombines TRBV29-1 with TRBJ2-1; 10 bases are shared with TRBD2. This CDR3 has 16 amino acids. Germline CDR1 is SQVTM and CDR2 is ANQGSEA. The J segment lost 5 bases and the V segment lost 3 bases, leaving 10 bases of the junction unmatched. The chain's CDR3 is CSVDPAILAGDNEQFF. The CDR3 DNA reads as TGCAGCGTTGACCCGGCTATCCTAGCGGGGGACAATGAGCAGTTCTTC.

This chain links TRBV7-8 with TRBJ2-7; 8 bases map to TRBD2. Germline CDR1 is SGHVS and CDR2 is FQNEAQ. The junction had 6 bases not matched to a gene; V was cut back by 5 bases and J by 0 bases. The length of the CDR3 is 15 residues. The CDR3 DNA is TGTGCCAGCAGCCCTCCGGGGGGGAGCTCCTACGAGCAGTACTTC. It codes for CASSPPGGSSYEQYF.

This clone has a handful of counts. V and J are TRBV19 and TRBJ2-2, with 7 nucleotides matching TRBD1. The CDR3 loop spans 15 amino acids. Trimming cost V 4 bases and J 5 bases; bases outside gene matches: 7. Germline CDR1 and CDR2: LNHDA and SQIVND (reference sequence). CDR3 sequence reads: CASSTADRVTGELFF. CDR3 coding DNA: TGTGCCAGTAGTACGGCCGACAGGGTTACCGGGGAGCTGTTTTTT.

In nucleotides, the CDR3 is TGTGCCAGCAGCTCGCCCGGAGACAGGGTAAATTCACCCCTCCACTTT. It translates to CASSSPGDRVNSPLHF. This sequence joins TRBV7-9 and TRBJ1-6; 7 bases map to TRBD1. This CDR3 is built from 16 residues. Per the germline V gene, CDR1 is SEHNR and CDR2 is FQNEAQ (reference sequence). Unmatched junction bases numbered 10, after V lost 4 bases and J lost 7 bases.

This clone was recorded only once. V is TRBV19 and J is TRBJ2-5, with 7 bases lining up with TRBD2. The germline V gene encodes CDR1 LNHDA and CDR2 SQIVND (reference sequence). The CDR3 has 13 amino acids. V gave up 5 bases and J gave up 7 bases; unmatched junction bases: 7. CDR3 amino acids: CASSHTSVGTQYF. The CDR3 DNA follows: TGTGCCAGTAGTCACACTAGCGTTGGGACCCAGTACTTC.

The chain uses TRBV4-1 and TRBJ1-1; D is uncertain. The CDR3 is 13 residues long. V was shortened by 2 bases and J by 8 bases, with 12 bases between the two germline ends. Germline CDR1 reads MGHRA; CDR2 reads YSYEKL. CDR3 bases: TGCGCCAGCAGCCAACCGGGTCCTGGGGAAGCTTTCTTT. It yields the protein CASSQPGPGEAFF.

This chain uses TRBV25-1 with TRBJ2-2, with a tentative D call TRBD2 (7 bases). With 8 bases removed from V and 6 bases from J, the gap between germline ends came to 22 bases. Germline V lookup: CDR1 MGHDK, CDR2 SYGVNS. The CDR3 spans 16 residues. CDR3 sequence reads: CASSHPWGGWAGELFF. The CDR3 coding sequence is TGTGCCAGCTCACACCCTTGGGGGGGCTGGGCCGGGGAGCTGTTTTTT.

The J gene is TRBJ2-1, the V gene TRBV28, with 10 bases aligning to TRBD2. The CDR3 contains 15 residues. V was pared by 3 bases and J by 8 bases, with 7 bases of the junction left unmatched. Germline lookup yields CDR1 MDHEN and CDR2 SYDVKM. CDR3 bases: TGTGCCAGCAGTTTTGAAACTAGCGGGGTTGATGAGCAGTTCTTC. This sequence encodes CASSFETSGVDEQFF.

This clone appeared once. DNA for the CDR3: TGTGCCAGTATCCCCGGAGGGGGCCAGGAGCCGAACACCGGGGAGCTGTTTTTT. Amino acid sequence: CASIPGGGQEPNTGELFF. The chain joins TRBV19 to TRBJ2-2; D perhaps matches TRBD1 (7 bases). Germline assignment: CDR1 LNHDA and CDR2 SQIVND (reference sequence). The CDR3 runs 18 residues. Trimming took 7 bases from V and 0 from J, leaving 21 bases between them.

V and J are TRBV11-2 and TRBJ2-6; D unclear. This CDR3 is built from 13 residues. V lost 10 bases to trimming and J lost 4 bases, with 11 bases between them. Germline V gene data show CDR1 as SGHAT and CDR2 as FQNNGV. CDR3 DNA sequence: TGTGCCACCCGGTTGGTCGGGGCCAACGTCCTGACTTTC. Translating it yields CATRLVGANVLTF.

This chain connects TRBV6-5 to TRBJ2-3, with 13 bases lining up with TRBD2. The CDR3 consists of 15 residues. V lost 4 bases to trimming and J lost 5 bases; unmatched junction nucleotides: 3. CDR1 and CDR2 (germline): MNHEY, SVGAGI. The CDR3 reads CASSFGLAGVDTQYF. As DNA, the CDR3 is TGTGCCAGCAGTTTCGGACTAGCGGGGGTAGATACGCAGTATTTT.

The rearrangement uses TRBV9 and TRBJ2-2, with D possibly being TRBD1 (6 bases). The CDR3 sequence is 14 residues long. Trimming cost V 0 bases and J 4 bases, with 7 bases left between them. Germline CDR1 reads SGDLS; CDR2 reads YYNGEE. DNA of the CDR3: TGTGCCAGCAGCGTAGTAGGGGGCACCGGGGAGCTGTTTTTT. It translates to CASSVVGGTGELFF. The full variable domain, rest sourced from reference TRBV9 and TRBJ2-2, is DSGVTQTPKHLITATGQRVTLRCSPRSGDLSVYWYQQSLDQGLQFLIQYYNGEERAKGNILERFSAQQFPDLHSELNLSSLELGDSALYFCASSVVGGTGELFFGEGSRLTVL.

This clone has only one observation. V and J are TRBV7-4 and TRBJ2-7, with 8 bases lining up with TRBD1. Germline V CDR1 and CDR2: SGHVT, SQSDAQ. J lost 3 bases, V lost 1 base, and 11 bases had no gene match. The CDR3 consists of 17 residues. CDR3 residues: CASSLGITGGPFYEQYF. The CDR3 DNA sequence: TGTGCCAGCAGCTTAGGCATTACAGGGGGTCCGTTCTACGAGCAGTACTTC.

V usage is TRBV5-1 and J usage is TRBJ2-1, with TRBD2 identical over 7 bases. Germline V lookup: CDR1 SGHRS, CDR2 YFSETQ. V lost 1 base, J lost 4 bases, and 5 bases stayed unmatched. This CDR3 contains 15 residues. CDR3 bases: TGCGCCAGCAGCTTGAGTTCCGGGAGGTACAATGAGCAGTTCTTC. Its protein product is CASSLSSGRYNEQFF.